The rows below give T cell receptor beta chains drawn from one sample of a study of cytomegalovirus exposure and HLA in healthy donors. Profiled with immunoSEQ multiplex PCR; TCRdb holds only in-frame clones, not every one. The sample has roughly 160,000 clones, roughly 76% seen once. The specimen sequenced was PBMCs. These receptors all stem from a male donor in good health and CMV-seronegative. Both conserved end residues are part of each CDR3. Fields, in order: D gene, clone size, J gene, V gene, CDR3 protein, CDR3 DNA. A D gene is named only where the DNA matches it firmly. Rows give clone size only sometimes, using once, few, many, or a class for an expanded clone.

TRBD2,.,TRBJ2-1,TRBV4-3,CASSQAGGGYNEQFF,TGCGCCAGCAGCCAAGCGGGGGGGGGATACAATGAGCAGTTCTTC
TRBD1,.,TRBJ2-5,TRBV10-3,CAISERGDRVNQETQYF,TGTGCCATCAGTGAGCGGGGGGACAGGGTAAACCAAGAGACCCAGTACTTC
TRBD2,.,TRBJ2-5,TRBV7-7,CASSPGLAGETQYF,TGTGCTAGCAGCCCGGGACTAGCGGGGGAGACCCAGTACTTC
.,.,TRBJ2-5,TRBV15,CATTALGAGETQYF,TGTGCCACCACCGCTCTGGGGGCCGGAGAGACCCAGTACTTC
TRBD1,.,TRBJ1-5,TRBV10-3,CASGQGVEQPQHF,TGTGCCAGTGGACAGGGAGTTGAGCAGCCCCAGCATTTT
.,.,TRBJ1-5,TRBV18,CASSLFEGSNQPQHF,TGTGCCAGCTCACTTTTTGAGGGATCCAATCAGCCCCAGCATTTT
.,.,TRBJ2-1,TRBV6-5,CASGQGRQFF,TGTGCCAGCGGTCAGGGGAGGCAGTTCTTC
.,.,TRBJ1-1,TRBV10-3,CAISPRGTEAFF,TGTGCCATCAGCCCCCGGGGCACTGAAGCTTTCTTT
.,.,TRBJ1-6,TRBV9,CASSVTTDNSPLHF,TGTGCCAGCAGCGTTACAACCGATAATTCACCCCTCCACTTT
TRBD2,few,TRBJ2-2,TRBV7-9,CASSLTSGNTGELFF,TGTGCCAGCAGCTTAACTAGCGGGAACACCGGGGAGCTGTTTTTT
TRBD2,.,TRBJ2-1,TRBV19,CASRGLAGERENNEQFF,TGTGCCAGTAGGGGACTAGCGGGGGAGCGGGAGAACAATGAGCAGTTCTTC
TRBD2,.,TRBJ2-1,TRBV5-1,CASSLASGYNEQFF,TGCGCCAGCAGCTTGGCTAGCGGTTACAATGAGCAGTTCTTC
TRBD1,.,TRBJ1-5,TRBV6-6,CASRLQGANQPQHF,TGTGCCAGCAGGTTACAGGGGGCCAATCAGCCCCAGCATTTT
TRBD2,.,TRBJ2-7,TRBV4-2,CASSPGLPVSYEQYF,TGTGCCAGCAGCCCGGGACTACCGGTATCCTACGAGCAGTACTTC
.,.,TRBJ2-2,TRBV21-1,CASGGGGTGELFF,TGTGCCAGTGGTGGGGGGGGCACCGGGGAGCTGTTTTTT
TRBD1,.,TRBJ2-7,TRBV13,CASGTGGFYEQYF,TGTGCCAGTGGGACAGGGGGCTTCTACGAGCAGTACTTC
TRBD2,.,TRBJ2-1,TRBV4-3,CASSQMLAGKPYNEQFF,TGCGCCAGCAGCCAGATGCTAGCGGGGAAACCCTACAATGAGCAGTTCTTC
.,.,TRBJ1-5,TRBV6-1,CASSEGRGSGGQPQHF,TGTGCCAGCAGTGAAGGGCGAGGGTCCGGAGGGCAGCCCCAGCATTTT
TRBD1,.,TRBJ2-5,TRBV27,CASMNRGRETQYF,TGTGCCAGCATGAACAGGGGAAGAGAGACCCAGTACTTC
TRBD1,.,TRBJ2-7,TRBV7-2,CASSRGTGVAYEQYF,TGTGCCAGCAGCCGCGGGACAGGGGTAGCCTACGAGCAGTACTTC
TRBD2,.,TRBJ2-2,TRBV11-2,CASSLESMLAGDSNTGELFF,TGTGCCAGCAGCTTAGAATCCATGCTAGCGGGGGACTCGAACACCGGGGAGCTGTTTTTT
TRBD1,few,TRBJ1-6,TRBV4-2,CASSQEQGAHSPLHF,TGTGCCAGCAGCCAAGAACAGGGGGCACATTCACCCCTCCACTTT
TRBD2,.,TRBJ2-2,TRBV9,CASSVVASGGNTGELFF,TGTGCCAGCAGCGTAGTTGCTAGCGGGGGGAACACCGGGGAGCTGTTTTTT
.,.,TRBJ1-2,TRBV10-3,CAISESDRPTRGGYTF,TGTGCCATCAGTGAGTCTGACAGGCCTACCCGCGGTGGCTACACCTTC
.,.,TRBJ1-2,TRBV4-3,CASSQGLSNYGYTF,TGCGCCAGCAGCCAAGGACTTTCTAACTATGGCTACACCTTC
TRBD2,.,TRBJ2-3,TRBV23-1,CASGWRGAFTDTQYF,TGCGCCAGCGGGTGGCGGGGGGCTTTCACAGATACGCAGTATTTT
TRBD1,.,TRBJ2-7,TRBV9,CASSGGTASREQYF,TGTGCCAGCAGCGGGGGGACAGCCTCGAGGGAGCAGTACTTC
.,few,TRBJ2-6,TRBV19,CASSIGQGAGANVLTF,TGTGCCAGTAGTATCGGGCAGGGCGCAGGGGCCAACGTCCTGACTTTC
.,.,TRBJ1-5,TRBV2,CASSESSGSNQPQHF,TGTGCCAGCAGTGAAAGTTCGGGGAGCAATCAGCCCCAGCATTTT
.,.,TRBJ2-7,TRBV5-1,CASSLSGGAYEQYF,TGCGCCAGCAGCTTGTCAGGAGGCGCTTACGAGCAGTACTTC
TRBD2,.,TRBJ2-1,TRBV9,CASSVSTSVSYNEQFF,TGTGCCAGCAGCGTAAGTACTAGCGTCTCCTACAATGAGCAGTTCTTC
TRBD1,.,TRBJ1-3,TRBV5-1,CASSPSWTGRGNTIYF,TGCGCCAGCAGCCCCTCTTGGACAGGAAGGGGAAACACCATATATTTT
TRBD1,once,TRBJ1-2,TRBV29-1,CSAEAGGNYGYTF,TGCAGCGCTGAGGCAGGGGGCAACTATGGCTACACCTTC
TRBD1,few,TRBJ2-1,TRBV29-1,CSVAVGQGLEQFF,TGCAGCGTGGCGGTGGGACAGGGGCTTGAGCAGTTCTTC
TRBD1,.,TRBJ1-5,TRBV28,CASIRQGEQPQHF,TGTGCCAGCATTCGGCAGGGGGAACAGCCCCAGCATTTT
.,.,TRBJ2-5,TRBV15,CATSRDPAGAEQYF,TGTGCCACCAGCAGAGATCCGGCGGGGGCGGAGCAGTACTTC
TRBD2,.,TRBJ2-3,TRBV29-1,CSVDGTSGGVDTQYF,TGCAGCGTTGACGGGACTAGCGGGGGTGTAGATACGCAGTATTTT
.,.,TRBJ1-4,TRBV4-1,CASSQDFGGRSEKLFF,TGCGCCAGCAGCCAAGATTTCGGGGGGAGGAGTGAAAAACTGTTTTTT
.,.,TRBJ2-5,TRBV5-6,CASSLVTLKETQYF,TGTGCCAGCAGCTTGGTGACTTTAAAAGAGACCCAGTACTTC
.,.,TRBJ1-5,TRBV10-3,CAISEGAGNSNQPQHF,TGTGCCATCAGTGAGGGTGCAGGGAATAGCAATCAGCCCCAGCATTTT
.,.,TRBJ1-2,TRBV6-1,CASSEQGFYGYTF,TGTGCCAGCAGTGAACAGGGATTCTATGGCTACACCTTC
.,.,TRBJ1-6,TRBV6-1,CASSEPGSPLHF,TGTGCCAGCAGTGAACCGGGATCACCCCTCCACTTT
TRBD2,.,TRBJ2-3,TRBV6-4,CASAGLGLAPDTQYF,TGTGCCAGCGCCGGGCTTGGACTAGCCCCAGATACGCAGTATTTT
.,few,TRBJ1-2,TRBV6-5,CASSYTTGANYGYTF,TGTGCCAGCAGTTATACGACGGGTGCTAACTATGGCTACACCTTC
.,.,TRBJ1-4,TRBV9,CASTRRLITTNEKLFF,TGTGCCAGCACCCGGAGACTGATCACAACTAATGAAAAACTGTTTTTT
TRBD1,.,TRBJ2-5,TRBV9,CASSAGDRSRLETQYF,TGTGCCAGCAGCGCCGGGGACAGGTCTCGGTTGGAGACCCAGTACTTC